These 8 T cell receptor beta chains came from one sample sequenced in a study of blood T cell repertoires in COVID-19. Profiling relied on immunoSEQ multiplex PCR, and the TCRdb table lists in-frame clones only, not all of them. The sample records 150,000 to 200,000 clones, about three quarters being singletons. Sequenced input: peripheral blood. The receptors were gathered from a man aged 65-85 years with acute or convalescent COVID-19.

The chain carries TRBV2 and TRBJ1-1; D is perhaps TRBD1 (5 bases). CDR3 size: 13 residues. The germline V gene encodes CDR1 SNHLY and CDR2 FYNNEI. V was shortened by 3 bases and J by 6 bases, with 11 bases between the two germline ends. The chain's CDR3 is CASSEGRFPEAFF. For the CDR3, the DNA is TGTGCCAGCAGTGAGGGGCGCTTCCCTGAAGCTTTCTTT.

J is TRBJ2-1 and V is TRBV4-3, with TRBD1 identical over 9 bases. Losses at the gene ends were 1 base for V and 5 bases for J; bases not matched to a gene: 12. From germline, CDR1 is LGHNA and CDR2 YSLEER. The CDR3 spans 18 residues. The CDR3 DNA reads TGCGCCAGCAGCCAAGGAGGACCGGGACAGGGTGGAAACAATGAGCAGTTCTTC. This encodes CASSQGGPGQGGNNEQFF.

The V call is TRBV5-1, the J call TRBJ2-5, with TRBD2 as a possible D gene (6 bases). This CDR3 region has 15 residues. Trimming removed 3 bases at V and 4 bases at J, with 16 bases between. Germline V gene data show CDR1 as SGHRS and CDR2 as YFSETQ. CDR3: CASSYQSGQGETQYF. The CDR3 region has the DNA TGCGCCAGCAGCTACCAGAGCGGGCAGGGAGAGACCCAGTACTTC.

The chain is built from TRBV6-2 or TRBV6-3 and TRBJ2-7; the D gene is possibly TRBD1 (6 bases). The CDR3 length is 18 residues. The ends were cut back, 2 bases at V and 4 bases at J, with 24 bases in the middle. Germline assignment: CDR1 MNHEY and CDR2 SVGEGT. The CDR3 loop is CASSYPPRHRAPPYEQYF. The CDR3 nucleotides are TGTGCCAGCAGTTACCCCCCACGCCACAGGGCTCCTCCATACGAGCAGTACTTC.

This clone has only one observation. V usage is TRBV28 and J usage is TRBJ1-5; D uncertain. The CDR3 consists of 12 residues. CDR1 and CDR2 (germline): MDHEN, SYDVKM. Trimming took off 8 bases at V and 2 bases at J, with 7 bases between the two ends. This CDR3 reads CASYSGNQPQHF. DNA of the CDR3: TGTGCCAGCTACTCGGGCAATCAGCCCCAGCATTTT.

The gene calls are TRBV6-5 and TRBJ2-7; D remains ambiguous. V was shortened by 2 bases and J by 7 bases, with 18 bases between the two germline ends. Per germline, CDR1 MNHEY and CDR2 SVGAGI. The CDR3 spans 15 residues. As DNA, the CDR3 is TGTGCCAGCAGTTACATCTCGGCGGCCCTTGGGGAGCAGTACTTC. This translates into CASSYISAALGEQYF.

This clone was recorded only once. This chain uses TRBV6-5 with TRBJ2-7; no reliable D call. Germline CDR1 and CDR2: MNHEY and SVGAGI. V lost 2 bases to trimming and J lost 4 bases, with 12 bases between them. CDR3 length: 14 amino acids. The CDR3, as DNA: TGTGCCAGCAGTTACGCTAGTATTGGGTACGAGCAGTACTTC. This encodes CASSYASIGYEQYF.

This clone was counted between two and nine times. The chain couples TRBV5-1 to TRBJ2-7, with 7 nucleotides matching TRBD2. With 2 bases clipped from V and 4 bases from J, the junction kept 6 bases outside the gene matches. CDR1 SGHRS and CDR2 YFSETQ come from the germline V gene. The CDR3 loop spans 14 amino acids. This CDR3 reads CASSFGGSIYEQYF. The CDR3 DNA sequence: TGCGCCAGCAGCTTCGGGGGGAGTATTTACGAGCAGTACTTC.